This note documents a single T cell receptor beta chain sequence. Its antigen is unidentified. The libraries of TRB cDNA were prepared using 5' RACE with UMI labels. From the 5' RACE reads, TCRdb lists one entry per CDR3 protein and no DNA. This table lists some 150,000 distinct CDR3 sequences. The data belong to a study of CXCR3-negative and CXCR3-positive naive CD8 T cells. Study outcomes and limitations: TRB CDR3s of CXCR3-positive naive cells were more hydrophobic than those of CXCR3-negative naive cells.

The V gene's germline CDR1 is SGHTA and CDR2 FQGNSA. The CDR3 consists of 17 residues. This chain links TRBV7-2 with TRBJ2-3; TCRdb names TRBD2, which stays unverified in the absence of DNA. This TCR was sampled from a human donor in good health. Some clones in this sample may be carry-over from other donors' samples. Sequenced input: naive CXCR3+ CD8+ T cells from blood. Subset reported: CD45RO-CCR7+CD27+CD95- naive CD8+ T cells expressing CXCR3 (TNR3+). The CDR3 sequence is CASSLSWLAGYMDTQYF.